The TCR beta chain described here comes from a study of cytomegalovirus exposure and HLA in healthy donors. At the level of the study: The study's early data release held about 85 million unique TCRs from HLA-typed donors.

PCR amplification relied on 60 Vbeta primers (plus 13 Jbeta primers). The protocol was immunoSEQ multiplex PCR, while the TCRdb copy is restricted to in-frame clones and leaves out a portion. The table includes approximately 100,000 clones, more than 65% detected once. Trimming cost V 2 bases and J 4 bases; bases outside gene matches: 6. The V gene's germline CDR1 is ENHRY and CDR2 SYGVKD. The CDR3 consists of 15 residues. The gene calls are TRBV10-3 and TRBJ2-7; 9 nucleotides agree with TRBD2. The receptor was isolated from a young woman in good health and CMV-seronegative. The sample consisted of PBMCs. The CDR3 loop reads CAISEAERGDYEQYF. Written as DNA, the CDR3 is TGTGCCATCAGTGAGGCGGAGCGGGGGGATTACGAGCAGTACTTC.